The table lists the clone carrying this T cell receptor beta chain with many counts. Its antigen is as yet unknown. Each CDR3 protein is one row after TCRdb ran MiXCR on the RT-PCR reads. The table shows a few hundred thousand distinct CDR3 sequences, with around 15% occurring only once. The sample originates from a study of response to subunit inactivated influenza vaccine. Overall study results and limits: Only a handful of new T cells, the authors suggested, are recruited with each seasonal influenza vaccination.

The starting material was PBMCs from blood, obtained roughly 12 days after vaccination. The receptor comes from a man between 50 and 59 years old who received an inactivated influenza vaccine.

The CDR3, as DNA: TGTGCCAGCAGTGTGACTGCCCATTCCAACTATGGCTACACCTTC. It yields the protein CASSVTAHSNYGYTF. The chain recombines TRBV6-1 with TRBJ1-2; D remains unclear. Trimming stripped 4 bases from V and 2 bases from J, with 14 bases between. This CDR3 region has 15 residues. In germline, CDR1 is MNHNS, CDR2 SASEGT.